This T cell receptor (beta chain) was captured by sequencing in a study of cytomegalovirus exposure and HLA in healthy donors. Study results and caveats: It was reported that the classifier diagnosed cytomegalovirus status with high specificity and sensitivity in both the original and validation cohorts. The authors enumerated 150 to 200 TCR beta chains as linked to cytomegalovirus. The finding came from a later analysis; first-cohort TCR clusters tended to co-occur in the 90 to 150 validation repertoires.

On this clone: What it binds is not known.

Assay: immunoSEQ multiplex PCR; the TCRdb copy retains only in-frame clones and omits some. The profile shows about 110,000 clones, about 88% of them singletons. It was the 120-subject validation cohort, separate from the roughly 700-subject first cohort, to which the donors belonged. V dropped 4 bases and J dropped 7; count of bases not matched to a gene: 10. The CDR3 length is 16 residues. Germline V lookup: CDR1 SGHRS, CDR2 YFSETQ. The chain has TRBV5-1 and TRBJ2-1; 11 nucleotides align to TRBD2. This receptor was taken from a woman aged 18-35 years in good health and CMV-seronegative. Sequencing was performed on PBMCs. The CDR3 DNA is TGCGCCAGCAGCCCCCCACTAGCGGGAGCTCGGAATGAGCAGTTCTTC. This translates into CASSPPLAGARNEQFF.